This TCR beta chain is drawn from a study of T cell clones after liver transplantation. As for the study in general: Patients counted as tolerant after at least one year off all immunosuppression, enzymes not exceeding twice normal.

Data came from immunoSEQ multiplex PCR; TCRdb stores just in-frame clones and leaves some out. The repertoire holds 99,000 or so clones, with approximately 85% as singletons. The origin of this receptor is a human donor who received a liver transplant. The specimen was CD4+ T cells from blood, collected before liver transplant.

CDR3 sequence reads: CASSLRGATTGTDTQYF. Here the CDR3 DNA reads TGTGCCAGCAGCTTAAGGGGGGCGACAACTGGCACAGATACGCAGTATTTT. The chain has TRBV7-3 and TRBJ2-3, with D possibly called TRBD1 or TRBD2 (6 bases each). Germline lookup yields CDR1 SGHTA and CDR2 FQGTGA. Trimming removed 1 base at V and 1 base at J, with 15 bases between. There are 17 residues in the CDR3.